This TCR beta chain was sequenced for a study of vaccination effects on CD4 cells after COVID-19. The CDR3 loop spans 17 amino acids. Germline V gives CDR1 SGHAT, CDR2 FQNNGV. Trimming stripped 0 bases from V and 11 bases from J, with 26 bases between. There are a few counts of this clone. Its antigen remains unknown. Sequencing in the ViraFEST assay came after antigen-specific CD4+ T cells had been expanded with viral peptide pools, which were used to stimulate PBMC. Following 10 days of culture, CD4+ T cells were isolated. Of the BNT162b2 and mRNA-1273 vaccines, participants received two doses of one or the other. Sequenced by immunoSEQ multiplex PCR; TCRdb stores in-frame clones only, minus some. The data show about 16,000 clones, about 80% seen once.

The TCR comes from a human donor who received a COVID-19 vaccine. The chain joins TRBV11-2 to TRBJ2-7, with D perhaps TRBD1 (6 bases). The sequencing here drew on CD4+ T cells from PBMCs cultured with HCoV-NL63 spike peptides, taken after COVID-19 vaccination. The CDR3 nucleotides read TGTGCCAGCAGCTTAGATTGGGACAATGGTCCAACCGGGCCGAAGTACTTC. It translates to CASSLDWDNGPTGPKYF.